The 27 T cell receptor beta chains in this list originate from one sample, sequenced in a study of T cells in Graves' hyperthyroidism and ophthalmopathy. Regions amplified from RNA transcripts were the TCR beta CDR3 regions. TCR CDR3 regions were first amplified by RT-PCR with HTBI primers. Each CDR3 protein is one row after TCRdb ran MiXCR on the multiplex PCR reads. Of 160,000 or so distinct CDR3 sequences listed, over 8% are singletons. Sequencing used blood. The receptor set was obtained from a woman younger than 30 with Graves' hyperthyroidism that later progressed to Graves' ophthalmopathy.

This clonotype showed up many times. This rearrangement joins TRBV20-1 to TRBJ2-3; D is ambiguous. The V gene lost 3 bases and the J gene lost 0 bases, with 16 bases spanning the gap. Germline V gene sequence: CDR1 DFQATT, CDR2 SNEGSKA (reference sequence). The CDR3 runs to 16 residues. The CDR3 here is CSASALRPASTDTQYF. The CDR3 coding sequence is TGCAGTGCTAGCGCCCTAAGGCCCGCGAGCACAGATACGCAGTATTTT.

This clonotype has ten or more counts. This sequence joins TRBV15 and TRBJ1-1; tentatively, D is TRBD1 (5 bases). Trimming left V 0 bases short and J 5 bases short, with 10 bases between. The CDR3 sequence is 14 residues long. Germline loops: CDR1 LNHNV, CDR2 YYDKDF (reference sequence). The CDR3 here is CATSRDKGRTEAFF. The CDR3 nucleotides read TGTGCCACCAGCAGAGATAAGGGGAGAACTGAAGCTTTCTTT.

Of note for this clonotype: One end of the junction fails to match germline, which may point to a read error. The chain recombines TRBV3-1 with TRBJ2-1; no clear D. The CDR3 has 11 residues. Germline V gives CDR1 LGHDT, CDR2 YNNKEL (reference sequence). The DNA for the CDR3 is TGCGCCATCAGCCAAAGCAATGAGCAGTTCTTC. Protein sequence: CAISQSNEQFF.

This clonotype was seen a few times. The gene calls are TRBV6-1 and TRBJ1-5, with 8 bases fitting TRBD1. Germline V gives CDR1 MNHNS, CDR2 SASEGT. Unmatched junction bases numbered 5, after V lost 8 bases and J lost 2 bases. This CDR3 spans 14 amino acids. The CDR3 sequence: CASRTGNGNQPQHF. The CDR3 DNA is TGTGCCAGCCGGACAGGGAATGGCAATCAGCCCCAGCATTTT.

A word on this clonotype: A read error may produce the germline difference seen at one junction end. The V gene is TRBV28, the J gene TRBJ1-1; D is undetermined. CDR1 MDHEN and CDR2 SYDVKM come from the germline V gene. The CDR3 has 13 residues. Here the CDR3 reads CPSSFQGGTEAFF. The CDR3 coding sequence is TGTCCCAGCAGTTTCCAAGGAGGTACTGAAGCTTTCTTT.

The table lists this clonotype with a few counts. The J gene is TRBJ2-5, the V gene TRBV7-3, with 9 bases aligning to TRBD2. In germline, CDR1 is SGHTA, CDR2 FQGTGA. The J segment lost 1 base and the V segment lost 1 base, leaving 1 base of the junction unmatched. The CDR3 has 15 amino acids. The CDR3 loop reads CASSLSGGVQETQYF. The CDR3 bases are TGTGCCAGCAGCTTAAGCGGGGGGGTCCAAGAGACCCAGTACTTC.

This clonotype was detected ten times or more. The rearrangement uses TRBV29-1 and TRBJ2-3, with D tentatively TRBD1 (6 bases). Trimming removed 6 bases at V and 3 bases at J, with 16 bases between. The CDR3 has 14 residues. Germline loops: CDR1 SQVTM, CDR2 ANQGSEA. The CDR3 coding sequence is TGCAGCGTGACAGGAACACCCAGGACAGATACGCAGTATTTT. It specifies CSVTGTPRTDTQYF.

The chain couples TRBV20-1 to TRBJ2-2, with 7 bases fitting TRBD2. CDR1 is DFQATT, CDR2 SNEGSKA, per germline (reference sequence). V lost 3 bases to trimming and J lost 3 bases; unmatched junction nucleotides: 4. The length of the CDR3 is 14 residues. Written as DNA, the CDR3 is TGCAGTGCTAGTCCTAGCGGCCACACCGGGGAGCTGTTTTTT. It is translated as CSASPSGHTGELFF.

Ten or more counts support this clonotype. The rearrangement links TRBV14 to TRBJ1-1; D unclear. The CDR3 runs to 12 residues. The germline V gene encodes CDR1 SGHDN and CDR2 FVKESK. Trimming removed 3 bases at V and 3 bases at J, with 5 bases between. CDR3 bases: TGTGCCAGCAGCCAGCTCCACACTGAAGCTTTCTTT. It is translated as CASSQLHTEAFF.

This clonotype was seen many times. CDR3 protein: CASSLSVGYTEAFF. CDR3 bases: TGTGCCAGCAGTTTATCGGTAGGGTACACTGAAGCTTTCTTT. J is TRBJ1-1 and V is TRBV12-3 or TRBV12-4; D is uncertain. V gave up 2 bases and J gave up 3 bases, with 10 bases separating them. This CDR3 comprises 14 residues.

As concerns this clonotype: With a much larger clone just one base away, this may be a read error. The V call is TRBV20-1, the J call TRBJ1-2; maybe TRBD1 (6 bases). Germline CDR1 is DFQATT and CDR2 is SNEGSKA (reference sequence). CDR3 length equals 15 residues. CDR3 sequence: CGARDLQGLDYGYTF. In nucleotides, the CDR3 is TGCGGTGCTAGAGATTTGCAGGGGCTAGACTATGGCTACACCTTC.

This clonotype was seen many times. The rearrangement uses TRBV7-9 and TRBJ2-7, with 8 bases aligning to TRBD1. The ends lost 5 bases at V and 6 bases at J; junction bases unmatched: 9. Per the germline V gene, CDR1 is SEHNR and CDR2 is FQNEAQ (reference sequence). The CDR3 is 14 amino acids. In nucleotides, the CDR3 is TGTGCCAGCAGCATAGGACAGGGTTTCCTCGAGCAGTACTTC. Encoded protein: CASSIGQGFLEQYF.

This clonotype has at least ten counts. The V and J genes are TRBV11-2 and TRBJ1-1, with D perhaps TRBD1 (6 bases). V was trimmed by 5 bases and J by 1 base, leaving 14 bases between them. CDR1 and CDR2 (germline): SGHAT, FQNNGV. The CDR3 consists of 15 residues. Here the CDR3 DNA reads TGTGCCAGCAGCCTAGGGGGGGCACCGAACACTGAAGCTTTCTTT. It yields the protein CASSLGGAPNTEAFF.

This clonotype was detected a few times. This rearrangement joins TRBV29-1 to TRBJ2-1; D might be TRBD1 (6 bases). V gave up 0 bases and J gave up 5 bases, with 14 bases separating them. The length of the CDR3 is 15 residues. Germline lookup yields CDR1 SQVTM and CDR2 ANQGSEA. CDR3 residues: CSVEEVGHTNNEQFF. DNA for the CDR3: TGCAGCGTTGAAGAAGTGGGACACACAAACAATGAGCAGTTCTTC.

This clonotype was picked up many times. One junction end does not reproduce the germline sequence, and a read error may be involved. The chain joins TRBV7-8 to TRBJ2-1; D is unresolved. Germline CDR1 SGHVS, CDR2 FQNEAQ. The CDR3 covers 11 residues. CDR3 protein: CASSSHNEQFF. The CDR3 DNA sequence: TGTGCCAGCAGCTCCCACAATGAGCAGTTCTTC.

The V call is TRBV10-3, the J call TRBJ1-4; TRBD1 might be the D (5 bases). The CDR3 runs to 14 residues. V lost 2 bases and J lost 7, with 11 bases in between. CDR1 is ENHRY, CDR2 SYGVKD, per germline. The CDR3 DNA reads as TGTGCCATCAGTGAGACATCGGGGGGTGAAAAACTGTTTTTT. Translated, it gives CAISETSGGEKLFF.

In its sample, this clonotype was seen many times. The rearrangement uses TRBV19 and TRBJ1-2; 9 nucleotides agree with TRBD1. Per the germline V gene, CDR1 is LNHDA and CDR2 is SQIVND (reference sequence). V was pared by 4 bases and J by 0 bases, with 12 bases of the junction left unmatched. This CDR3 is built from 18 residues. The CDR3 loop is CASSKKVAGTGPNYGYTF. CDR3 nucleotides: TGTGCCAGTAGTAAAAAAGTGGCCGGGACAGGGCCTAACTATGGCTACACCTTC.

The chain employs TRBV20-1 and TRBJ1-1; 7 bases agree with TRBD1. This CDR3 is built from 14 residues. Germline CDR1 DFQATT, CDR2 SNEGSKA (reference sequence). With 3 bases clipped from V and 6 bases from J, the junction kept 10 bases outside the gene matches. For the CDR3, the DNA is TGCAGTGCTAGGCTACAGGGGAGGGGACCTGAAGCTTTCTTT. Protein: CSARLQGRGPEAFF.

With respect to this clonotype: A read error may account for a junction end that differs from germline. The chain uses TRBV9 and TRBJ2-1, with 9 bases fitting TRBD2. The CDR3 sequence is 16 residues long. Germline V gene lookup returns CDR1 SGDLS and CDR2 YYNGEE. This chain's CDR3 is CACSVEVGGGASEQFF. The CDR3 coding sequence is TGTGCCTGCAGCGTAGAAGTCGGCGGGGGGGCCAGTGAGCAGTTCTTC.

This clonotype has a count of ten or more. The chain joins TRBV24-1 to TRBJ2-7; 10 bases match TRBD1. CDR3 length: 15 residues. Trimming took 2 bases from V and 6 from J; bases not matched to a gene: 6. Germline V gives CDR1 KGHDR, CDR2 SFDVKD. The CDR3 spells CATSDSGQGTSEQYF. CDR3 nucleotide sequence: TGTGCCACCAGTGATTCGGGACAGGGGACATCCGAGCAGTACTTC.

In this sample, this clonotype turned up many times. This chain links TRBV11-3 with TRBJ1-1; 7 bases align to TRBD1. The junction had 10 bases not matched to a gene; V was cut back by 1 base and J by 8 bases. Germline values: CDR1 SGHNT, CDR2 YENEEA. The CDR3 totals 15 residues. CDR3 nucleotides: TGTGCCAGCAGCTTAGGCGGCAGGGGGTCATTGGAAGCTTTCTTT. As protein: CASSLGGRGSLEAFF.

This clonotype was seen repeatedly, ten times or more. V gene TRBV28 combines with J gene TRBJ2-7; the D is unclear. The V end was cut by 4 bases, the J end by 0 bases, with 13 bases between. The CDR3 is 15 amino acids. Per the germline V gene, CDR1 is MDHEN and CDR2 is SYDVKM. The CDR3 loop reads CASSSLLGSSYEQYF. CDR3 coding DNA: TGTGCCAGCAGTTCCCTACTGGGAAGCTCCTACGAGCAGTACTTC.

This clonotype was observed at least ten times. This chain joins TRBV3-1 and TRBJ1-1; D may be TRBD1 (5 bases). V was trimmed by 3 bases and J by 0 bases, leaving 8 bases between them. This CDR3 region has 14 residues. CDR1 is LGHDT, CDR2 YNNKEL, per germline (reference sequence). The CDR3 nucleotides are TGTGCCAGCAGCCAGGGGCGGATGAACACTGAAGCTTTCTTT. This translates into CASSQGRMNTEAFF.

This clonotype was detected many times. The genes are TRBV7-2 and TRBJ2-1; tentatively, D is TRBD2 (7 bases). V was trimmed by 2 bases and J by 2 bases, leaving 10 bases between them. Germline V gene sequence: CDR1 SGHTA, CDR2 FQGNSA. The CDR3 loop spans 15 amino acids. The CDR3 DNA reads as TGTGCCAGCAGCTTACCGGGGGGCACCTACAATGAGCAGTTCTTC. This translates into CASSLPGGTYNEQFF.

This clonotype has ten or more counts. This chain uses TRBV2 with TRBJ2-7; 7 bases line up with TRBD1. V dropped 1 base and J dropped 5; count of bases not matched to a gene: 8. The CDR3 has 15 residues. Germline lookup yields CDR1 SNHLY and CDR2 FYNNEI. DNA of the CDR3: TGTGCCAGCAGTGAAGGCCTCCGGGACAGTGACGAGCAGTACTTC. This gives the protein CASSEGLRDSDEQYF. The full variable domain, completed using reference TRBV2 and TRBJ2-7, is EPEVTQTPSHQVTQMGQEVILRCVPISNHLYFYWYRQILGQKVEFLVSFYNNEISEKSEIFDDQFSVERPDGSNFTLKIRSTKLEDSAMYFCASSEGLRDSDEQYFGPGTRLTVT.

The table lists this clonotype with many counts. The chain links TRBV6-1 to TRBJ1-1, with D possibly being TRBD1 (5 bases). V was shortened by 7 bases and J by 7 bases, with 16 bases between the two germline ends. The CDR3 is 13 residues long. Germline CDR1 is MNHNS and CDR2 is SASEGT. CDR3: CASTLPLTVEAFF. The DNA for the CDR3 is TGTGCCAGCACCCTACCGCTGACAGTTGAAGCTTTCTTT.

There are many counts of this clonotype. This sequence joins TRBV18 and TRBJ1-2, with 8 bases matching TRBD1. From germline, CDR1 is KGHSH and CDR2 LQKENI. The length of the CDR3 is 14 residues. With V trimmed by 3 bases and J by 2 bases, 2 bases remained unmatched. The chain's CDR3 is CASSPGQDNYGYTF. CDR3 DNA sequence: TGTGCCAGCTCACCGGGACAGGACAACTATGGCTACACCTTC.